The 2 T cell receptor beta chains below were found in one sample sequenced in a study of post-analysis software for immune sequencing data. Overall study findings and caveats: TRBV5-6, TRBV5-1 and TRBV20-1 were among roughly five TRBV segments more frequent in patients than controls.

Unique molecular identifiers tagged the TCR beta cDNA libraries. TCRdb re-analysed the PCR reads in MiXCR, keeping a single row per CDR3 protein. The sample carries about 570,000 distinct CDR3 sequences, approximately 31% recorded once. These receptors' targets are unknown. Sequences were obtained from blood. Source of these receptors: a girl under 18 with multiple sclerosis.

The sample holds a few counts of this clonotype. The chain has TRBV4-1 and TRBJ2-2; the D call may be TRBD1 or TRBD2 (5 bases each). V was trimmed by 2 bases and J by 8 bases, leaving 18 bases between them. This CDR3 has 16 amino acids. Germline V gene sequence: CDR1 MGHRA, CDR2 YSYEKL. This CDR3 reads CASSQNMGPSGGELFF. The CDR3 DNA follows: TGCGCCAGCAGCCAAAATATGGGACCGTCTGGTGGGGAGCTGTTTTTT.

The V call is TRBV5-1, the J call TRBJ2-7; 7 nucleotides agree with TRBD1. Germline V lookup: CDR1 SGHRS, CDR2 YFSETQ. Unmatched junction bases numbered 2, after V lost 0 bases and J lost 2 bases. This CDR3 spans 14 amino acids. The CDR3 sequence: CASSLAGTAYEQYV. DNA of the CDR3: TGCGCCAGCAGCTTGGCCGGGACAGCCTACGAGCAGTACGTC.